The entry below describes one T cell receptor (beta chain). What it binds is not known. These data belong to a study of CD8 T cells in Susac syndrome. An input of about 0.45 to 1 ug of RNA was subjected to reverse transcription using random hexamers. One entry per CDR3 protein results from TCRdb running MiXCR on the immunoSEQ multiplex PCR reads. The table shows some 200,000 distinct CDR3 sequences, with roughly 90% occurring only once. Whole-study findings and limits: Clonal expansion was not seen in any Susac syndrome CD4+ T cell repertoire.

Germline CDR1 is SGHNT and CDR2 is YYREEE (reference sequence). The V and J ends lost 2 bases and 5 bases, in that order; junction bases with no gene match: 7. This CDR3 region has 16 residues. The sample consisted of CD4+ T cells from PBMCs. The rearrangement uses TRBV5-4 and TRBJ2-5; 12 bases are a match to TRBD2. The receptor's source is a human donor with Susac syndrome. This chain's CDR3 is CASSFRTSGIGETQYF. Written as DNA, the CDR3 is TGTGCCAGCAGCTTCCGGACTAGCGGGATCGGGGAGACCCAGTACTTC.